Each of the 5 T cell receptor delta chains below was sequenced from the same sample in a study of gamma-delta chains in newborns, infants, children. TCRdb used CATT to re-call clones from the reads. The table lists about 5,700 delta-chain clones, 0.35% to 0.45% of them singletons, with 14% in the top ten. The sample comprised blood. Receptors originate from a child who was a newborn, infant or young child, either healthy, febrile or measles-vaccinated (not recorded which).

Remarks on this clone: The protein given by TCRdb reflects a much larger clone and differs at residue 13 from this DNA's translation, likely from a read error; the protein shown is the DNA's translation. The J gene is TRDJ3, the V gene TRDV2; TRDD3 matches at 9 bases. Germline V lookup: CDR1 GEAIGNYY, CDR2 EKD. The CDR3 length is 18 residues. CDR3 amino acids: CACDVLGESSWDSRQMFF. The CDR3, as DNA: TGTGCCTGTGACGTACTGGGGGAGAGCTCCTGGGACTCCCGACAGATGTTTTTC.

This clone was observed a few times. A far bigger clonotype differs at one base, so this is likely a read error. In the same sample, other DNA sequences code for this CDR3. V and J are TRDV2 and TRDJ2; 10 bases map to TRDD3. V lost 7 bases to trimming and J lost 5 bases; unmatched junction nucleotides: 6. The CDR3 spans 14 residues. Germline values: CDR1 GEAIGNYY, CDR2 EKD. CDR3 protein: CACDVLGDTAQLFF. The CDR3 DNA reads as TGTGCCTGCGACGTACTGGGGGATACAGCACAACTCTTCTTT.

Concerning this clone itself: A far larger clone differs by one base, so this is likely a read error. CDR3 in DNA: TGTGCCTGTGACACCGGTCGGAAGCTGGGGGATACATCCTGGGACACCCGACAGGTGTTTTTC. Translation gives CACDTGRKLGDTSWDTRQVFF. This chain joins TRDV2 and TRDJ3; 11 positions match TRDD3. The V gene's germline CDR1 is GEAIGNYY and CDR2 EKD. The CDR3 runs to 21 residues.

In this sample, this clone is medium-sized. This CDR3 is also generated by other DNA sequences in the sample. The V call is TRDV2, the J call TRDJ3; 9 positions match TRDD3. The CDR3 runs to 18 residues. The germline V gene has CDR1 GEAIGNYY and CDR2 EKD. The V gene end was trimmed by 1 base and the J gene end by 1 base; junction bases not matched to a gene: 4. The CDR3 region is CACDTGIRGSWDTRQMFF. The CDR3 DNA follows: TGTGCCTGTGACACGGGGATACGCGGGTCCTGGGACACCCGACAGATGTTTTTC.

This clone was seen ten or more times. The sample has other DNA sequences that encode this CDR3 too. The V and J genes are TRDV2 and TRDJ3; 10 bases fit TRDD3. J gave up 4 bases and V 1 base, and 6 bases lay outside the gene matches. Per germline, CDR1 GEAIGNYY and CDR2 EKD. The CDR3 is made up of 18 amino acids. CDR3 DNA sequence: TGTGCCTGTGACACTTGGGGGATACAGGGTTGGGACACCCGACAGATGTTTTTC. It encodes CACDTWGIQGWDTRQMFF.